This TCR beta chain came from a study of blood T cell repertoires in COVID-19. Looking at the study overall: Both acute and convalescent COVID-19 samples were obtained from the United States, Italy and Spain. Sources were T cells, B-cell-depleted T cells, or PBMCs; the material itself was cDNA or gDNA.

In germline, CDR1 is MDHEN, CDR2 SYDVKM. The CDR3 covers 14 residues. Unmatched junction bases numbered 13, after V lost 9 bases and J lost 6 bases. Original handling: Reference gene primer amplification yielded estimated nucleated cell counts. The data were produced by immunoSEQ multiplex PCR, yet TCRdb's version contains in-frame clones alone and is incomplete. D and trimming were read from the DNA, whereas the V and J calls and clone size are those reported in that table. The repertoire has about 120,000 clones, roughly 90% of them found once; the top ten carry approximately 19%. This chain joins TRBV28 and TRBJ2-7; 8 bases are shared with TRBD1. This TCR derives from a human donor with acute or convalescent COVID-19. The donor label of this sample is uncertain. The specimen was peripheral blood. For the CDR3, the DNA is TGTGCCAGTCAGTTTATAGGACAGGGAATCGAGCAGTACTTC. Encoded protein: CASQFIGQGIEQYF.